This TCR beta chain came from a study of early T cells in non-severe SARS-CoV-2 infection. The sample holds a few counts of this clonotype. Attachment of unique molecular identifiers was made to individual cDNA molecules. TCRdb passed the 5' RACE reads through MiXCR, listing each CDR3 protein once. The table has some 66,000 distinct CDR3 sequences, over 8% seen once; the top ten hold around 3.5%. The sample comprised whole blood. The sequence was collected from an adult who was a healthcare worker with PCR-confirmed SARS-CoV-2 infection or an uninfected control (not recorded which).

CDR3: CASSPRTSGILNEQFF. In nucleotides, the CDR3 is TGTGCCAGCAGCCCCCGGACTAGCGGGATACTGAATGAGCAGTTCTTC. V gene TRBV9 combines with J gene TRBJ2-1; 12 nucleotides match TRBD2. V was clipped by 4 bases and J by 7 bases; unmatched bases: 9. Germline V gene sequence: CDR1 SGDLS, CDR2 YYNGEE. This CDR3 has 16 residues.